What follows are 27 T cell receptor beta chains derived from one specimen sequenced in a study of regulatory T cells in long-lasting Graves disease. Documented time point: newly diagnosed GD, antithyroid drugs for less than 3 months. The authors made the TCR library using RNA they extracted from PBMCs. Relying on iRepertoire HTBI primers and Arm-PCR of CDR3 regions, the team built TCR beta libraries. TCRdb fed the multiplex PCR reads into MiXCR, producing one record per CDR3 protein. The profile shows around 240,000 distinct CDR3 sequences, about 17% of them singletons. The sample was also linked to a second study, of T cells in Graves' hyperthyroidism and ophthalmopathy.

The source material was peripheral blood mononuclear cells (PBMCs), sampled at new diagnosis, from a patient treated with antithyroid drugs. These receptors all come from a woman under 40 with Graves disease.

This clonotype showed up just a few times. The chain uses TRBV2 and TRBJ1-3, with TRBD1 as a possible D gene (6 bases). V was shortened by 8 bases and J by 3 bases, with 14 bases between the two germline ends. The CDR3 consists of 14 residues. CDR1 and CDR2 from the germline V gene are SNHLY and FYNNEI. The CDR3 DNA follows: TGTGCCAGCTTAGACAGGTCGAGTGGAAACACCATATATTTT. It is translated as CASLDRSSGNTIYF.

This clonotype was seen at least ten times. The rearrangement joins TRBV6-1 to TRBJ1-1; D is uncertain. CDR1 and CDR2 from the germline V gene are MNHNS and SASEGT. The length of the CDR3 is 13 residues. With 7 bases removed from V and 4 bases from J, the gap between germline ends came to 13 bases. CDR3 loop: CASTYEGTTEAFF. The CDR3 coding sequence is TGTGCCAGCACCTACGAGGGAACCACTGAAGCTTTCTTT.

This clonotype has ten or more counts. One end of the junction fails to match germline, which may point to a read error. The chain is built from TRBV5-1 and TRBJ2-5, with 7 bases fitting TRBD1. CDR1 is SGHRS and CDR2 is YFSETQ in the germline V gene. This CDR3 is 16 amino acids long. CDR3 nucleotides: TGTGCCAGCAGCTTCTCGACAGGGTCGGGTCGGGAGACCCAGTACTTC. Its protein is CASSFSTGSGRETQYF.

This clonotype was found many times. This rearrangement joins TRBV12-3 or TRBV12-4 to TRBJ1-1, with D unclear. Trimming removed 6 bases at V and 0 bases at J, with 8 bases between. The CDR3 spans 13 residues. The DNA of the CDR3 is TGTGCCAGCAGCAGCCTTATGAACACTGAAGCTTTCTTT. Its translation: CASSSLMNTEAFF.

The J gene is TRBJ2-3, the V gene TRBV5-1; 7 bases fit TRBD2. With 3 bases clipped from V and 7 bases from J, the junction kept 5 bases outside the gene matches. This CDR3 has 13 amino acids. Germline V gene sequence: CDR1 SGHRS, CDR2 YFSETQ. The CDR3 loop reads CASSSGRVNTQYF. For the CDR3, the DNA is TGCGCCAGCAGCTCGGGGAGGGTTAATACGCAGTATTTT.

There are many counts of this clonotype. The DNA of the CDR3 is TGCGCCAGCAAGAAGGGGGGGCCCGAGCGGGAAGCTTTCTTT. Translated, it gives CASKKGGPEREAFF. This chain links TRBV5-1 with TRBJ1-1, with TRBD1 as a possible D gene (6 bases). CDR3 length equals 14 residues. V lost 6 bases and J 8 bases, leaving 20 bases between the germline ends. Germline V CDR1 and CDR2: SGHRS, YFSETQ.

This clonotype has a count of ten or more. The chain recombines TRBV18 with TRBJ2-2, with D unclear. The ends were cut back, 3 bases at V and 1 base at J, with 9 bases in the middle. This CDR3 is built from 15 residues. Looked up from germline, CDR1 is KGHSH and CDR2 is LQKENI. The CDR3 spells CASSPGNKNTGELFF. In nucleotides, the CDR3 is TGTGCCAGCTCACCGGGAAACAAGAACACCGGGGAGCTGTTTTTT. Supplemented by reference TRBV18 and TRBJ2-2, the full variable domain reads NAGVMQNPRHLVRRRGQEARLRCSPMKGHSHVYWYRQLPEEGLKFMVYLQKENIIDESGMPKERFSAEFPKEGPSILRIQQVVRGDSAAYFCASSPGNKNTGELFFGEGSRLTVL.

This clonotype was counted many times. J is TRBJ2-5 and V is TRBV20-1; TRBD2 agrees at 9 bases. The ends lost 0 bases at V and 1 base at J; junction bases unmatched: 0. CDR1 is DFQATT, CDR2 SNEGSKA, per germline (reference sequence). The CDR3 covers 14 residues. CDR3 in DNA: TGCAGTGCTAGAGATAGCGGGGGCCAAGAGACCCAGTACTTC. Protein: CSARDSGGQETQYF.

This clonotype was detected many times. The chain has TRBV7-9 and TRBJ1-6, with unresolved D. The CDR3 consists of 14 residues. Germline V gene data show CDR1 as SEHNR and CDR2 as FQNEAQ (reference sequence). Trimming took 5 bases from V and 9 from J, leaving 14 bases between them. Here the CDR3 DNA reads TGTGCCAGCAGCCCCCCCCGTGAGATTTCACCCCTCCACTTT. Its protein product is CASSPPREISPLHF.

This clonotype was counted at least ten times. V gene TRBV6-1 combines with J gene TRBJ2-7; D unresolved. The CDR3 is 14 amino acids. Germline V gene lookup returns CDR1 MNHNS and CDR2 SASEGT. Trimming shortened V by 6 bases and J by 0 bases, and 12 bases separated the two germline ends. The CDR3 nucleotides are TGTGCCAGCAGATCCAGGTTCAGCTCCTACGAGCAGTACTTC. It specifies CASRSRFSSYEQYF.

The chain has TRBV7-2 and TRBJ1-2, with D hard to call. The CDR3 contains 13 residues. CDR1 is SGHTA, CDR2 FQGNSA, per germline. Trimming took 11 bases from V and 7 from J, leaving 20 bases between them. Written as DNA, the CDR3 is TGTGCCGGTACCGGGCCGAGATTACGTGGCTACACCTTC. Amino acid sequence: CAGTGPRLRGYTF.

This clonotype was counted between two and nine times. This chain uses TRBV5-1 with TRBJ2-7; D remains unclear. Trimming removed 0 bases at V and 4 bases at J, with 17 bases between. The CDR3 is made up of 16 amino acids. Germline lookup yields CDR1 SGHRS and CDR2 YFSETQ. The CDR3 region is CASSLGRARGTYEQYF. CDR3 bases: TGCGCCAGCAGCTTGGGACGGGCCCGAGGAACATACGAGCAGTACTTC.

V usage is TRBV12-3 or TRBV12-4 and J usage is TRBJ2-1; D may be TRBD1 (5 bases). V lost 3 bases to trimming and J lost 5 bases, with 14 bases between them. The CDR3 loop spans 15 amino acids. CDR3 sequence: CASSFDDLTDNEQFF. The CDR3 coding sequence is TGTGCCAGCAGTTTCGACGACCTGACAGACAATGAGCAGTTCTTC.

This clonotype was detected ten times or more. The chain combines TRBV18 with TRBJ1-1, with D tentatively TRBD1 (6 bases). V was cut by 6 bases and J by 10 bases, with 18 bases left in between. The CDR3 has 13 residues. The germline CDR1 and CDR2 sequences are KGHSH and LQKENI. CDR3 nucleotides: TGTGCCAGCTCCGAGGAAACAGGGTCGGGAGCTTTCTTT. It specifies CASSEETGSGAFF.

The V gene is TRBV30, the J gene TRBJ2-5; the D call may be TRBD1 or TRBD2 (7 bases each). This CDR3 is built from 17 residues. CDR1 GTSNPN and CDR2 SVGIG come from the germline V gene (reference sequence). Trimming removed 3 bases at V and 4 bases at J, with 24 bases between. The CDR3 region has the DNA TGTGCCTGGAGCCGAGATAAGAGCGGGACAGACCGAGAGACCCAGTACTTC. This codes for CAWSRDKSGTDRETQYF.

This clonotype was detected many times. The chain joins TRBV20-1 to TRBJ2-7, with 8 bases matching TRBD2. After removal of 6 bases from V and 5 bases from J, the junction contained 12 bases not matched to a gene. The germline CDR1 and CDR2 sequences are DFQATT and SNEGSKA (reference sequence). The CDR3 covers 14 residues. CDR3: CSASGPGGSNEQYF. The CDR3 nucleotides are TGCAGTGCCTCTGGACCGGGGGGGAGCAACGAGCAGTACTTC.

Regarding this clonotype: This sequence may be a read error, since a much larger clone differs from it by one base. The chain links TRBV6-1 to TRBJ1-2; D uncertain. Deletions cut 3 bases from V and 1 base from J, with 18 bases between. This CDR3 spans 17 amino acids. Germline assignment: CDR1 MNHNS and CDR2 SASEGT. This CDR3 reads CASSESSGSLFNYGYTF. CDR3 sequence (DNA): TGTGCCAGCAGTGAGTCGTCGGGAAGTCTGTTTAACTATGGCTACACCTTC.

The genes are TRBV4-2 and TRBJ2-1, with 9 nucleotides matching TRBD1. This CDR3 has 16 amino acids. The ends lost 3 bases at V and 5 bases at J; junction bases unmatched: 8. The germline V gene has CDR1 LGHNA and CDR2 YNFKEQ. CDR3 region: CASSHFTGQGNNEQFF. In nucleotides, the CDR3 is TGTGCCAGCAGCCATTTCACGGGACAGGGAAACAATGAGCAGTTCTTC.

This clonotype came up a few times. The J gene is TRBJ2-7, the V gene TRBV20-1; D is unclear. Trimming cost V 0 bases and J 2 bases, with 5 bases left between them. The germline CDR1 and CDR2 sequences are DFQATT and SNEGSKA (reference sequence). CDR3 length equals 12 residues. The CDR3 region has the DNA TGCAGTGCTAGAGACGGCCCCTACGAGCAGTACTTC. Protein: CSARDGPYEQYF.

At least ten counts were recorded for this clonotype. Here the CDR3 DNA reads TGTGCCAGCAGTGATGAAGCAACCTATGGCTACACCTTC. The encoded protein is CASSDEATYGYTF. The V call is TRBV2, the J call TRBJ1-2; D ambiguous. Looked up from germline, CDR1 is SNHLY and CDR2 is FYNNEI. This CDR3 region has 13 residues. V was pared by 3 bases and J by 4 bases, with 9 bases between.

In its sample, this clonotype was seen many times. CDR3 sequence: CSFSGGLREKLFF. The DNA of the CDR3 is TGCAGTTTCAGTGGGGGGTTACGGGAAAAACTGTTTTTT. The chain combines TRBV20-1 with TRBJ1-4, with TRBD1 as a possible D gene (5 bases). The CDR3 sequence is 13 residues long. Germline assignment: CDR1 DFQATT and CDR2 SNEGSKA (reference sequence). V gave up 8 bases and J gave up 8 bases, with 18 bases separating them.

In its sample, this clonotype was seen many times. This chain uses TRBV27 with TRBJ2-3, with a possible D match to TRBD1 (5 bases). Germline CDR1 reads MNHEY; CDR2 reads SMNVEV (reference sequence). Trimming took 10 bases from V and 5 from J, leaving 16 bases between them. The CDR3 length is 13 residues. Here the CDR3 DNA reads TGTGCCACCAGGGCCCTAACGGGAGATACGCAGTATTTT. Translating it yields CATRALTGDTQYF.

V is TRBV10-2 and J is TRBJ1-5, with D perhaps TRBD1 (5 bases). Germline assignment: CDR1 WSHSY and CDR2 SAAADI. Deletions cut 2 bases from V and 2 bases from J, with 19 bases between. The CDR3 runs to 18 residues. CDR3 sequence reads: CASSEPGQGIVGNQPQHF. The DNA for the CDR3 is TGCGCCAGCAGTGAGCCGGGCCAGGGTATAGTGGGCAATCAGCCCCAGCATTTT.

The V gene is TRBV14, the J gene TRBJ1-5; possible D gene TRBD1, 5 bases. Trimming shortened V by 4 bases and J by 5 bases, and 21 bases separated the two germline ends. Germline values: CDR1 SGHDN, CDR2 FVKESK. This CDR3 has 17 amino acids. CDR3 residues: CASSRHLPGLWDQPQHF. In nucleotides, the CDR3 is TGTGCCAGCAGCCGTCATCTCCCGGGACTTTGGGATCAGCCCCAGCATTTT.

This clonotype was counted ten times or more. This chain uses TRBV7-2 with TRBJ2-5; no reliable D call. The germline V and J ends were trimmed by 8 bases and 5 bases, with 12 bases remaining between them. This CDR3 contains 12 residues. Germline loops: CDR1 SGHTA, CDR2 FQGNSA. The CDR3 coding sequence is TGTGCCAGCGGCGGCAACCCGGAGACCCAGTACTTC. Protein product: CASGGNPETQYF.

This chain connects TRBV25-1 to TRBJ1-2; no definite D call. The germline gives CDR1 MGHDK, CDR2 SYGVNS. V was trimmed by 6 bases and J by 8 bases, leaving 10 bases between them. The CDR3 loop spans 11 amino acids. CDR3 residues: CASSGSRGYTF. The CDR3 bases are TGTGCCAGCAGCGGGAGTAGAGGCTACACCTTC.

In its sample, this clonotype was seen many times. The chain has TRBV7-2 and TRBJ2-7; 10 positions match TRBD2. This CDR3 has 17 residues. Germline V gene lookup returns CDR1 SGHTA and CDR2 FQGNSA. J gave up 2 bases and V 5 bases, and 12 bases lay outside the gene matches. CDR3 bases: TGTGCCAGCAGCCCTGGACTAGCGGATTACCTAACCTACGAGCAGTACTTC. The encoded protein is CASSPGLADYLTYEQYF.